The 28 T cell receptor beta chains below all came from one sample that was sequenced in a study of T cell responses to AZD1222 COVID-19 vaccine. Clones were read by immunoSEQ multiplex PCR, and TCRdb kept only the in-frame ones, dropping some. The table lists 150,000 to 200,000 clones, 85% to 95% of them singletons, with more than 0.8% in the top ten. The sequencing here drew on peripheral blood, taken on day 0 of AZD1222 vaccination. The origin of the receptors is an adult in good health.

Of note for this clone: The sample holds other DNA sequences that translate to the same CDR3. This rearrangement joins TRBV7-2 to TRBJ2-5, with 10 bases fitting TRBD2. Losses at the gene ends were 4 bases for V and 5 bases for J; bases not matched to a gene: 7. Germline loops: CDR1 SGHTA, CDR2 FQGNSA. The CDR3 totals 15 residues. In DNA form, the CDR3 reads TGTGCCAGCAGCTACCAGCGGGGGGGCGGTGAGACCCAGTACTTC. Protein sequence: CASSYQRGGGETQYF.

The CDR3 here is CASSSTGQNTEAFF. For the CDR3, the DNA is TGCGCCAGCAGCTCGACAGGACAGAACACTGAAGCTTTCTTT. The chain carries TRBV5-1 and TRBJ1-1, with TRBD1 as a possible D gene (6 bases). Trimming left V 3 bases short and J 1 base short, with 10 bases between. This CDR3 has 14 residues. The germline CDR1 and CDR2 sequences are SGHRS and YFSETQ.

CDR3 nucleotide sequence: TGTGCCAGTACCGGACAGGGGGACACTGAAGCTTTCTTT. Amino acid sequence: CASTGQGDTEAFF. The J gene is TRBJ1-1, the V gene TRBV19, with 10 positions matching TRBD1. V shed 7 bases, J shed 3 bases, and the junction held 2 bases outside the gene matches. The V gene's germline CDR1 is LNHDA and CDR2 SQIVND (reference sequence). This CDR3 is built from 13 residues.

The V and J genes are TRBV15 and TRBJ2-7; 11 nucleotides agree with TRBD1. The CDR3 consists of 15 residues. The V segment lost 0 bases and the J segment 2 bases; nucleotides outside the gene matches: 0. Germline CDR1 and CDR2: LNHNV and YYDKDF (reference sequence). In DNA, the CDR3 is TGTGCCACCAGCAGAGAGGGACAGGGGGCCTACGAGCAGTACTTC. Protein: CATSREGQGAYEQYF. Based on the CDR3 plus reference TRBV15 and TRBJ2-7, the full variable domain is DAMVIQNPRYQVTQFGKPVTLSCSQTLNHNVMYWYQQKSSQAPKLLFHYYDKDFNNEADTPDNFQSRRPNTSFCFLDIRSPGLGDTAMYLCATSREGQGAYEQYFGPGTRLTVT.

V gene TRBV11-2 combines with J gene TRBJ2-7; D is uncertain. V was pared by 2 bases and J by 0 bases, with 8 bases between. Germline loops: CDR1 SGHAT, CDR2 FQNNGV. The length of the CDR3 is 14 residues. DNA for the CDR3: TGTGCCAGCAGCTTAAACCAGGCCTCCTACGAGCAGTACTTC. Protein: CASSLNQASYEQYF.

The rearrangement joins TRBV5-1 to TRBJ2-3; D is unclear. The length of the CDR3 is 14 residues. V was cut by 2 bases and J by 0 bases, with 7 bases left in between. Germline V lookup: CDR1 SGHRS, CDR2 YFSETQ. In DNA form, the CDR3 reads TGCGCCAGCAGCTTACACCCTAGCACAGATACGCAGTATTTT. It translates to CASSLHPSTDTQYF.

V and J are TRBV5-5 and TRBJ1-3; D remains unclear. V was trimmed by 4 bases and J by 1 base, leaving 9 bases between them. Per germline, CDR1 SGHKS and CDR2 YYEKEE (reference sequence). The CDR3 contains 14 residues. CDR3 coding DNA: TGTGCCAGCAGCGCCATTGGGTCTGGAAACACCATATATTTT. Translated, it gives CASSAIGSGNTIYF.

The rearrangement uses TRBV5-4 and TRBJ2-1; 8 bases align to TRBD1. The CDR3 spans 16 residues. CDR1 is SGHNT, CDR2 YYREEE, per germline (reference sequence). V trimming: 5 bases; J trimming: 4 bases; junction bases outside the gene matches: 11. The DNA for the CDR3 is TGTGCCAGCAGTCGAGGACAGGGCGCGCCTTACAATGAGCAGTTCTTC. This codes for CASSRGQGAPYNEQFF.

V gene TRBV18 combines with J gene TRBJ2-7; D tentatively fits TRBD1 or TRBD2 (5 bases each). In germline, CDR1 is KGHSH, CDR2 LQKENI. V lost 4 bases to trimming and J lost 1 base, with 8 bases between them. The CDR3 spans 13 residues. Written as DNA, the CDR3 is TGTGCCAGCTCACTCGGGGCGTCCTACGAGCAGTACTTC. It specifies CASSLGASYEQYF. The full variable domain, completed using reference TRBV18 and TRBJ2-7, is NAGVMQNPRHLVRRRGQEARLRCSPMKGHSHVYWYRQLPEEGLKFMVYLQKENIIDESGMPKERFSAEFPKEGPSILRIQQVVRGDSAAYFCASSLGASYEQYFGPGTRLTVT.

CDR3 sequence (DNA): TGTGCCAGCAGTCTTGGACAGGGTATATCGGGAGCTTTCTTT. Protein product: CASSLGQGISGAFF. This chain links TRBV6-5 with TRBJ1-1; TRBD1 aligns across 8 bases. V lost 5 bases to trimming and J lost 10 bases; unmatched junction nucleotides: 12. The CDR3 sequence is 14 residues long. Germline V gene sequence: CDR1 MNHEY, CDR2 SVGAGI.

This chain uses TRBV20-1 with TRBJ2-5; no reliable D call. Germline CDR1 is DFQATT and CDR2 is SNEGSKA (reference sequence). The CDR3 is 11 amino acids. V lost 3 bases and J lost 5, with 7 bases in between. In nucleotides, the CDR3 is TGCAGTGCTAGCGGGTGGGAGACCCAGTACTTC. It yields the protein CSASGWETQYF.

The rearrangement joins TRBV11-2 to TRBJ1-2; no firm D call. CDR3 size: 14 residues. CDR1 SGHAT and CDR2 FQNNGV come from the germline V gene. Trimming took off 0 bases at V and 3 bases at J, with 8 bases between the two ends. The DNA of the CDR3 is TGTGCCAGCAGCTTAGATTTCGTCCACTATGGCTACACCTTC. Translating gives CASSLDFVHYGYTF. The full variable domain, its missing parts supplied by reference TRBV11-2 and TRBJ1-2, is EAGVAQSPRYKIIEKRQSVAFWCNPISGHATLYWYQQILGQGPKLLIQFQNNGVVDDSQLPKDRFSAERLKGVDSTLKIQPAKLEDSAVYLCASSLDFVHYGYTFGSGTRLTVV.

The chain carries TRBV2 and TRBJ1-5; D ambiguous. CDR1 is SNHLY, CDR2 FYNNEI, per germline. CDR3 length: 13 amino acids. Deletions cut 5 bases from V and 0 bases from J, with 5 bases between. The CDR3 loop reads CASSQDSNQPQHF. The CDR3 bases are TGTGCCAGCAGTCAGGATAGCAATCAGCCCCAGCATTTT.

This chain links TRBV6-6 with TRBJ1-1, with 7 bases matching TRBD1. With 6 bases clipped from V and 7 bases from J, the junction kept 5 bases outside the gene matches. Per the germline V gene, CDR1 is MNHNY and CDR2 is SVGAGI (reference sequence). The CDR3 length is 12 residues. The CDR3 nucleotides read TGTGCCAGCAGCCGGGACAGACATGAAGCTTTCTTT. Amino acids: CASSRDRHEAFF.

This chain uses TRBV20-1 with TRBJ2-7, with D uncertain. Germline lookup yields CDR1 DFQATT and CDR2 SNEGSKA (reference sequence). CDR3 length: 13 residues. V was shortened by 3 bases and J by 4 bases, with 13 bases between the two germline ends. CDR3 region: CSASVGNGYEQYF. The CDR3 nucleotides read TGCAGTGCTAGTGTAGGGAACGGTTACGAGCAGTACTTC.

The V call is TRBV18, the J call TRBJ1-1, with D unclear. V lost 3 bases and J 1 base, leaving 12 bases between the germline ends. Germline V gene data show CDR1 as KGHSH and CDR2 as LQKENI. This CDR3 has 15 residues. The CDR3 DNA sequence: TGTGCCAGCTCACCGTATCCTGGCTCGAACACTGAAGCTTTCTTT. This codes for CASSPYPGSNTEAFF.

The genes are TRBV19 and TRBJ1-5; 9 nucleotides agree with TRBD1. Germline lookup yields CDR1 LNHDA and CDR2 SQIVND (reference sequence). With 6 bases clipped from V and 4 bases from J, the junction kept 10 bases outside the gene matches. The CDR3 runs 16 residues. The CDR3 sequence: CASSPLGQGENQPQHF. The CDR3 region has the DNA TGTGCCAGTAGCCCCTTGGGACAGGGTGAGAATCAGCCCCAGCATTTT.

The rearrangement links TRBV25-1 to TRBJ1-1; tentatively, D is TRBD1 (6 bases). Germline V gene sequence: CDR1 MGHDK, CDR2 SYGVNS. The V and J ends lost 4 bases and 11 bases respectively, with 20 bases between them. The CDR3 runs to 14 residues. The CDR3 nucleotides read TGTGCCAGCAGTGCCCAGACAGGAGTTTTCGGGGCTTTCTTT. Encoded protein: CASSAQTGVFGAFF.

V and J are TRBV11-3 and TRBJ2-2; TRBD1 matches at 7 bases. The germline gives CDR1 SGHNT, CDR2 YENEEA. The CDR3 is 15 residues long. Trimming at V came to 4 bases and at J to 1 base, leaving 3 bases not matched to a gene. The CDR3 sequence: CASSSGQENTGELFF. The DNA of the CDR3 is TGTGCCAGCAGCTCAGGACAGGAGAACACCGGGGAGCTGTTTTTT.

This chain links TRBV9 with TRBJ2-7; 10 bases fit TRBD1. The CDR3 totals 14 residues. CDR1 SGDLS and CDR2 YYNGEE come from the germline V gene. The V gene end was trimmed by 4 bases and the J gene end by 4 bases; junction bases not matched to a gene: 5. The CDR3, as DNA: TGTGCCAGCAGCTCCCGGGACAGGGGTTACGAGCAGTACTTC. The encoded protein is CASSSRDRGYEQYF. Looking up the rest from reference TRBV9 and TRBJ2-7 gives the full variable domain: DSGVTQTPKHLITATGQRVTLRCSPRSGDLSVYWYQQSLDQGLQFLIQYYNGEERAKGNILERFSAQQFPDLHSELNLSSLELGDSALYFCASSSRDRGYEQYFGPGTRLTVT.

This chain links TRBV10-3 with TRBJ2-1, with D possibly being TRBD2 (6 bases). Germline-derived CDR1 and CDR2 are ENHRY and SYGVKD. The CDR3 has 15 residues. V gave up 6 bases and J gave up 7 bases, with 19 bases separating them. The CDR3 DNA reads as TGTGCCATCAGGCCGGAGGGAGGAACGGGAAATGAGCAGTTCTTC. Protein product: CAIRPEGGTGNEQFF.

V is TRBV19 and J is TRBJ2-7; D call uncertain. The CDR3 is 13 residues long. The germline CDR1 and CDR2 sequences are LNHDA and SQIVND (reference sequence). Between the trimmed V and J ends, which lost 2 bases and 4 bases, there was a span of 9 bases. The CDR3: CASSIRVGYEQYF. CDR3 nucleotides: TGTGCCAGTAGTATAAGGGTCGGTTACGAGCAGTACTTC.

V usage is TRBV5-4 and J usage is TRBJ2-3; D possibly corresponds to TRBD1 (5 bases). The CDR3 length is 14 residues. Germline V gene lookup returns CDR1 SGHNT and CDR2 YYREEE (reference sequence). V was clipped by 0 bases and J by 4 bases, with 9 bases between them. The CDR3, as DNA: TGTGCCAGCAGCTTGGAGCAGGGCTCAGATACGCAGTATTTT. It yields the protein CASSLEQGSDTQYF.

The gene calls are TRBV4-2 and TRBJ2-5; 8 bases are shared with TRBD2. The CDR3 spans 14 residues. Germline CDR1 reads LGHNA; CDR2 reads YNFKEQ. V trimming: 7 bases; J trimming: 2 bases; junction bases outside the gene matches: 6. The CDR3 here is CASKAGGRQETQYF. In DNA, the CDR3 is TGTGCCAGCAAGGCGGGGGGCCGTCAAGAGACCCAGTACTTC.

This chain joins TRBV27 and TRBJ2-2; 8 nucleotides align to TRBD1. The CDR3 extends over 16 amino acids. Germline CDR1 reads MNHEY; CDR2 reads SMNVEV (reference sequence). V was pared by 2 bases and J by 5 bases, with 7 bases of the junction left unmatched. The CDR3 sequence is CASSLIGQGLTGELFF. In DNA, the CDR3 is TGTGCCAGCAGTTTAATAGGACAGGGTCTTACCGGGGAGCTGTTTTTT.

J is TRBJ1-2 and V is TRBV2; D is unresolved. Trimming stripped 4 bases from V and 8 bases from J, with 14 bases between. CDR3 length equals 13 residues. The V gene's germline CDR1 is SNHLY and CDR2 FYNNEI. The CDR3 DNA follows: TGTGCCAGCAGTGTCGAGAGGGCCAGCGGCTACACCTTC. Its translation is CASSVERASGYTF.

The genes are TRBV28 and TRBJ1-2, with 10 bases lining up with TRBD1. The CDR3 is 15 residues long. V dropped 5 bases and J dropped 4; count of bases not matched to a gene: 7. The V gene's germline CDR1 is MDHEN and CDR2 SYDVKM. This chain's CDR3 is CASSRQGAPLYGYTF. Written as DNA, the CDR3 is TGTGCCAGCAGTAGACAGGGGGCCCCCCTCTATGGCTACACCTTC.

The CDR3 region is CASSPRRGATQETQYF. The CDR3 nucleotides read TGTGCCTCTTCACCCCGGCGGGGGGCCACTCAAGAGACCCAGTACTTC. The chain couples TRBV7-9 to TRBJ2-5; 8 bases fit TRBD2. Germline V gene data show CDR1 as SEHNR and CDR2 as FQNEAQ (reference sequence). Unmatched junction bases numbered 16, after V lost 11 bases and J lost 2 bases. The CDR3 runs 16 residues. The whole variable domain, filled in from reference TRBV7-9 and TRBJ2-5, reads DTGVSQNPRHKITKRGQNVTFRCDPISEHNRLYWYRQTLGQGPEFLTYFQNEAQLEKSRLLSDRFSAERPKGSFSTLEIQRTEQGDSAMYLCASSPRRGATQETQYFGPGTRLLVL.